Included here is one TCR beta chain sequence, with context. Its antigen remains unidentified. Sequence at one end of the junction differs from germline and may be a read error. The library came from three nested PCR rounds adapted from ARM-PCR protocols. TCRdb redid the calling of the multiplex PCR reads with MiXCR, one entry per CDR3 protein. The sample holds approximately 150,000 distinct CDR3 sequences, around 61% seen once. The source of the sample is a study of tumor and adjacent non-tumor tissue in lung cancer. The overall study: On average, productive TCRbeta reads reached 4 million to 4.5 million per sample. Study-level points and caveats: Higher tumor TCR diversity was associated with shorter survival. Top 100 clones took a larger repertoire share in normal lung.

This sample's RNA came from whole unsorted tissue. The CDR3 contains 15 residues. Germline loops: CDR1 SGHKS, CDR2 YYEKEE (reference sequence). The sequenced sample was lung tumor tissue. The source is a man in his fifties or sixties with small cell lung cancer. This chain links TRBV5-5 with TRBJ1-5; tentative D call: TRBD1 (6 bases). The CDR3 nucleotides read TGTGCCAGCAACTTGGAGGACAGTGTTGATCAGCCCCAGCATTTT. Its translation: CASNLEDSVDQPQHF.